This T cell receptor beta chain is from a study of blood T cells in healthy people across ages. Study observations and caveats: Any conclusive comparison of naive versus antigen-experienced cells was prevented by using unsorted PBMCs.

This clonotype was observed a handful of times. Its specificity is not known. The authors ran a second PCR of 7 to 11 cycles using a sample-barcoded 5' primer and a J-beta primer mix. Unique molecular identifiers of 12 random nucleotides labeled each cDNA. Samples each returned at least 3 million CDR3-containing paired-end reads. TCRdb re-derived calls from the 5' RACE reads in MiXCR, one entry per CDR3 protein. Seen here are under 2 million distinct CDR3 sequences, almost 35% observed once, and the top ten hold 11%. There are 14 residues in the CDR3. Unmatched junction bases numbered 7, after V lost 5 bases and J lost 5 bases. Germline CDR1 and CDR2: SGHRS and YFSETQ.

Input material: blood. J is TRBJ2-5 and V is TRBV5-1, with 9 bases fitting TRBD2. The sequence came from a woman in her twenties or thirties in good health. The CDR3 loop is CASSSGTSRETQYF. DNA for the CDR3: TGCGCCAGCAGTTCCGGGACTAGCAGGGAGACCCAGTACTTC.